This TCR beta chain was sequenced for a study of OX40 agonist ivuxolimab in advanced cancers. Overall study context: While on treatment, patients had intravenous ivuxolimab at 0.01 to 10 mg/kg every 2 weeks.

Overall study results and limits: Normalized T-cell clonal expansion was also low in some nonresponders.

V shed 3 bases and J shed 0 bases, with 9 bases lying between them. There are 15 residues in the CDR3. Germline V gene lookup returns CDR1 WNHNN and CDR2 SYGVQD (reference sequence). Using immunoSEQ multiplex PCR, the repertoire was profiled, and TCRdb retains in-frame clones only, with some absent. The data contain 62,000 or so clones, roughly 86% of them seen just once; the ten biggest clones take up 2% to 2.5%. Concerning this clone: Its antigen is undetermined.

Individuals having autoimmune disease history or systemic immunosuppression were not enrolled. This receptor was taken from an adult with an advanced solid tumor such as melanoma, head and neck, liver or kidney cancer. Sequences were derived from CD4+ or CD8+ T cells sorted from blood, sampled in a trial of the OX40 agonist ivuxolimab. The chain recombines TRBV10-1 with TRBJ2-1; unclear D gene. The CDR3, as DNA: TGCGCCAGCAGTGAAATCTTGGGCTCCTACAATGAGCAGTTCTTC. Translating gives CASSEILGSYNEQFF.